The 2 T cell receptor beta chains below come from one sample, sequenced in a study of T cells in Graves' hyperthyroidism and ophthalmopathy. From RNA transcripts, TCR beta CDR3 regions were amplified. RT-PCR in the first round (using the HTBI primer set) targeted the TCR CDR3. MiXCR was run by TCRdb on the multiplex PCR reads, yielding one entry per CDR3 protein. The sample records around 700,000 distinct CDR3 sequences, under 45% being singletons. Material for sequencing was blood. These receptors all come from a woman aged 40 to 49 with Graves' hyperthyroidism.

The table lists this clonotype with many counts. The V call is TRBV24-1, the J call TRBJ1-2; D ambiguous. The V and J ends lost 1 base and 0 bases respectively, with 8 bases between them. The CDR3 is 15 amino acids. Germline V CDR1 and CDR2: KGHDR, SFDVKD. CDR3 bases: TGTGCCACCAGTGATTTCGACGGCTCTAACTATGGCTACACCTTC. This codes for CATSDFDGSNYGYTF.

To note about this clonotype: The CDR3 carries no conserved terminal phenylalanine or tryptophan, so it likely arises from a read error. The limits of the CDR3 on the DNA are not certain, so only TCRdb's listed CDR3 is given. The V gene is TRBV19, the J gene TRBJ1-1. Germline V gives CDR1 LNHDA, CDR2 SQIVND (reference sequence). Termini included, the CDR3 measures 11 amino acids. The chain's CDR3 is CASSMLGEANY.